This section outlines one T cell receptor (beta chain) sequence together with its context. This entry is derived from a study of blood T cell repertoires in COVID-19. The wider study: Whether acute or convalescent, the COVID-19 samples came from the United States, Italy and Spain.

There are 15 residues in the CDR3. Looked up from germline, CDR1 is SGHTA and CDR2 is FQGNSA. Trimming took 5 bases from V and 5 from J; bases not matched to a gene: 5. The authors' processing: Reference gene primer amplification yielded estimated nucleated cell counts. Assay: immunoSEQ multiplex PCR; the TCRdb copy retains only in-frame clones and omits some. The D gene and trimming were derived from the DNA, and the V and J assignments and clone size from that table. The sample consists of around 170,000 clones, approximately 79% of them appearing once. This chain uses TRBV7-2 with TRBJ2-7, with TRBD2 matching over 14 bases. The sample was peripheral blood. The clonotype originates from a woman at least 80 years old with acute or convalescent COVID-19. In DNA, the CDR3 is TGTGCCAGCAGCCCACCGGGACTAGCGGGAGACGAGCAGTACTTC. Amino acids: CASSPPGLAGDEQYF. The complete variable domain, with remaining parts taken from reference TRBV7-2 and TRBJ2-7, reads GAGVSQSPSNKVTEKGKDVELRCDPISGHTALYWYRQSLGQGLEFLIYFQGNSAPDKSGLPSDRFSAERTGGSVSTLTIQRTQQEDSAVYLCASSPPGLAGDEQYFGPGTRLTVT.